This record covers a single T cell receptor (beta chain). Its antigen remains unknown. The record originates from a study of response to subunit inactivated influenza vaccine. Each CDR3 protein is one row after TCRdb ran MiXCR on the RT-PCR reads. In the table there are roughly 290,000 distinct CDR3 sequences, 21% of which are singletons. Germline V CDR1 and CDR2: DFQATT, SNEGSKA (reference sequence). The CDR3 spans 16 residues. The V gene end was trimmed by 0 bases and the J gene end by 1 base; junction bases not matched to a gene: 4. Points from the study as a whole: Authors suggested each seasonal flu vaccination may recruit only limited numbers of new T cells.

This specimen was PBMCs from blood, taken less than 22 months after vaccination. J is TRBJ2-5 and V is TRBV20-1; TRBD1 agrees at 11 bases. The source is a man between 50 and 75 years old who received an inactivated influenza vaccine. The CDR3 bases are TGCAGTGCTAGAGAGGCCGGGACAGGGGGCCAAGAGACCCAGTACTTC. Amino acid sequence: CSAREAGTGGQETQYF.